Below, 22 T cell receptor beta chains from the same sample are listed, as sequenced in a study of T cell responses to AZD1222 COVID-19 vaccine. TCRdb keeps only in-frame clones here, not all; method: immunoSEQ multiplex PCR. The profile covers about 56,000 clones, with 70% to 90% appearing a single time and roughly 16% taken by the ten largest. This specimen was peripheral blood, taken on day 0 of AZD1222 vaccination. The receptors were gathered from an adult in good health.

CDR3 region: CASSSTGNYNSPLHF. CDR3 bases: TGTGCCAGCAGCTCGACAGGGAACTATAATTCACCCCTCCACTTT. This chain links TRBV7-6 with TRBJ1-6, with 7 nucleotides matching TRBD1. The CDR3 contains 15 residues. After removal of 4 bases from V and 3 bases from J, the junction contained 3 bases not matched to a gene. The germline V gene has CDR1 SGHVS and CDR2 FNYEAQ. Drawing the rest from reference TRBV7-6 and TRBJ1-6, the complete variable domain is GAGVSQSPRYKVTKRGQDVALRCDPISGHVSLYWYRQALGQGPEFLTYFNYEAQQDKSGLPNDRFSAERPEGSISTLTIQRTEQRDSAMYRCASSSTGNYNSPLHFGNGTRLTVT.

This sequence joins TRBV5-1 and TRBJ2-7, with D unresolved. This CDR3 is 15 amino acids long. Germline CDR1 and CDR2: SGHRS and YFSETQ. The ends were cut back, 2 bases at V and 0 bases at J, with 12 bases in the middle. The CDR3 nucleotides read TGCGCCAGCAGCTTATACAGCAACGTCTCCTACGAGCAGTACTTC. The encoded protein is CASSLYSNVSYEQYF.

Concerning this clone: The sample has other DNA sequences that encode this CDR3 too. V gene TRBV5-5 combines with J gene TRBJ2-3; possibly TRBD1 for D (6 bases). Trimming left V 2 bases short and J 3 bases short, with 10 bases between. Germline lookup yields CDR1 SGHKS and CDR2 YYEKEE (reference sequence). The CDR3 is 14 amino acids. The CDR3 region is CASSFLQGTDTQYF. CDR3 nucleotide sequence: TGTGCCAGCAGCTTCTTACAGGGAACAGATACGCAGTATTTT.

V is TRBV11-2 and J is TRBJ2-1; 10 bases match TRBD2. The CDR3 spans 17 residues. V dropped 2 bases and J dropped 7; count of bases not matched to a gene: 11. The germline CDR1 and CDR2 sequences are SGHAT and FQNNGV. CDR3 in amino acids: CASSLSLETSGFNEQFF. The CDR3 nucleotides read TGTGCCAGCAGCTTAAGCCTGGAGACTAGCGGGTTTAATGAGCAGTTCTTC. The variable domain in full, with the rest retrieved from reference TRBV11-2 and TRBJ2-1, is EAGVAQSPRYKIIEKRQSVAFWCNPISGHATLYWYQQILGQGPKLLIQFQNNGVVDDSQLPKDRFSAERLKGVDSTLKIQPAKLEDSAVYLCASSLSLETSGFNEQFFGPGTRLTVL.

V and J are TRBV19 and TRBJ1-6; 8 nucleotides match TRBD1. CDR1 LNHDA and CDR2 SQIVND come from the germline V gene (reference sequence). V was clipped by 6 bases and J by 8 bases; unmatched bases: 12. The CDR3 has 16 amino acids. The CDR3 here is CASSLLGQGRYSPLHF. CDR3 coding DNA: TGTGCCAGTAGCCTTCTTGGACAGGGACGCTATTCACCCCTCCACTTT.

The table lists this clone with a few counts. This chain joins TRBV4-2 and TRBJ1-4; a possible D gene is TRBD1 (5 bases). The CDR3 is made up of 18 amino acids. V was shortened by 0 bases and J by 0 bases, with 14 bases between the two germline ends. CDR1 and CDR2 (germline): LGHNA, YNFKEQ. This CDR3 reads CASSQDEGRTPTNEKLFF. The CDR3 DNA reads TGTGCCAGCAGCCAAGATGAGGGACGGACCCCAACTAATGAAAAACTGTTTTTT.

The V call is TRBV19, the J call TRBJ2-3; unclear D gene. CDR1 and CDR2 (germline): LNHDA, SQIVND (reference sequence). Trimming stripped 4 bases from V and 5 bases from J, with 4 bases between. The CDR3 sequence is 11 residues long. CDR3 sequence (DNA): TGTGCCAGTAGTACACAAGATACGCAGTATTTT. This gives the protein CASSTQDTQYF. The whole variable domain, filled in from reference TRBV19 and TRBJ2-3, reads DGGITQSPKYLFRKEGQNVTLSCEQNLNHDAMYWYRQDPGQGLRLIYYSQIVNDFQKGDIAEGYSVSREKKESFPLTVTSAQKNPTAFYLCASSTQDTQYFGPGTRLTVL.

The V call is TRBV18, the J call TRBJ1-1; perhaps TRBD1 as D (5 bases). Germline values: CDR1 KGHSH, CDR2 LQKENI. This CDR3 comprises 16 residues. V lost 3 bases and J 7 bases, leaving 21 bases between the germline ends. CDR3 sequence: CASSPMRGKINIEAFF. In DNA form, the CDR3 reads TGTGCCAGCTCACCCATGCGGGGGAAAATAAATATTGAAGCTTTCTTT.

The chain is built from TRBV28 and TRBJ1-1, with a possible D match to TRBD1 (5 bases). This CDR3 has 13 residues. Germline V gene sequence: CDR1 MDHEN, CDR2 SYDVKM. V was trimmed by 4 bases and J by 7 bases, leaving 13 bases between them. In DNA form, the CDR3 reads TGTGCCAGCAGTTCCCCGGGACGTCATGAAGCTTTCTTT. It specifies CASSSPGRHEAFF. Full variable domain (missing parts from reference TRBV28 and TRBJ1-1): DVKVTQSSRYLVKRTGEKVFLECVQDMDHENMFWYRQDPGLGLRLIYFSYDVKMKEKGDIPEGYSVSREKKERFSLILESASTNQTSMYLCASSSPGRHEAFFGQGTRLTVV.

This clone was recorded once. This sample also contains other DNA sequences that code for the same CDR3. The chain recombines TRBV24-1 with TRBJ1-2; 8 nucleotides align to TRBD1. The V gene end was trimmed by 4 bases and the J gene end by 6 bases; junction bases not matched to a gene: 0. From germline, CDR1 is KGHDR and CDR2 SFDVKD. The CDR3 is 12 amino acids. Here the CDR3 reads CATSETGDGYTF. The DNA of the CDR3 is TGTGCCACCAGTGAGACAGGGGATGGCTACACCTTC.

The V and J genes are TRBV5-1 and TRBJ1-2; D not resolved. V was pared by 4 bases and J by 4 bases, with 11 bases between. This CDR3 comprises 13 residues. Germline CDR1 is SGHRS and CDR2 is YFSETQ. The CDR3 protein is CASSRDMGYGYTF. The CDR3 bases are TGCGCCAGCAGCCGCGACATGGGCTATGGCTACACCTTC.

The rearrangement joins TRBV5-6 to TRBJ2-5; D remains ambiguous. This CDR3 is built from 14 residues. The V end was cut by 3 bases, the J end by 5 bases, with 14 bases between. Germline V CDR1 and CDR2: SGHDT, YYEEEE. CDR3 sequence: CASSSRPPRETQYF. The DNA for the CDR3 is TGTGCCAGCAGCTCCCGCCCCCCGAGGGAGACCCAGTACTTC.

The rearrangement uses TRBV5-4 and TRBJ2-3; the D is unclear. The V gene lost 1 base and the J gene lost 7 bases, with 10 bases spanning the gap. Germline-derived CDR1 and CDR2 are SGHNT and YYREEE (reference sequence). The CDR3 extends over 13 amino acids. The CDR3 here is CASSLRTPHTQYF. As DNA, the CDR3 is TGTGCCAGCAGCTTGAGGACCCCGCATACGCAGTATTTT.

The rearrangement uses TRBV5-1 and TRBJ2-1, with D perhaps matching TRBD1 or TRBD2 (5 bases each). With 0 bases removed from V and 2 bases from J, the gap between germline ends came to 12 bases. Germline loops: CDR1 SGHRS, CDR2 YFSETQ. The CDR3 has 16 residues. CDR3: CASSLGGSRTYNEQFF. The CDR3 DNA reads as TGCGCCAGCAGCTTGGGGGGGTCCAGGACCTACAATGAGCAGTTCTTC.

This clone was seen just once. The chain recombines TRBV27 with TRBJ2-1; maybe TRBD2 (5 bases). The CDR3 is 16 residues long. The germline V gene encodes CDR1 MNHEY and CDR2 SMNVEV (reference sequence). The V and J ends lost 4 bases and 3 bases respectively, with 16 bases between them. The CDR3 DNA reads TGTGCCAGCAGTTCGAAGGGTCTAGCTGGCTACAATGAGCAGTTCTTC. This codes for CASSSKGLAGYNEQFF.

V usage is TRBV15 and J usage is TRBJ2-3; tentative D call: TRBD1 (6 bases). This CDR3 has 13 residues. Germline-derived CDR1 and CDR2 are LNHNV and YYDKDF (reference sequence). Trimming removed 5 bases from V and 4 bases from J, with 10 bases in between. DNA of the CDR3: TGTGCCACCAGCTCCCGGACAGCAGATACGCAGTATTTT. It encodes CATSSRTADTQYF.

The rearrangement joins TRBV6-5 to TRBJ2-3; possibly TRBD2 for D (6 bases). From germline, CDR1 is MNHEY and CDR2 SVGAGI. Trimming removed 6 bases from V and 0 bases from J, with 13 bases in between. This CDR3 has 15 amino acids. The CDR3 region has the DNA TGTGCCAGCAGCCGGTCTAGCGCTAGCACAGATACGCAGTATTTT. Amino acid sequence: CASSRSSASTDTQYF.

The chain has TRBV20-1 and TRBJ2-7, with a possible D match to TRBD1 (8 bases). Germline CDR1 and CDR2: DFQATT and SNEGSKA (reference sequence). This CDR3 comprises 16 residues. V was clipped by 3 bases and J by 2 bases, with 20 bases between them. The CDR3 sequence: CSASYPTGGETYEQYF. CDR3 DNA sequence: TGCAGTGCTAGTTACCCAACAGGGGGGGAAACCTACGAGCAGTACTTC.

The rearrangement uses TRBV5-1 and TRBJ1-2; a possible D gene is TRBD1 (5 bases). CDR3 length equals 14 residues. V lost 4 bases and J lost 5, with 15 bases in between. Germline V gene sequence: CDR1 SGHRS, CDR2 YFSETQ. For the CDR3, the DNA is TGCGCCAGCAGCAAAGACAGCTCAGGATATGGCTACACCTTC. Translated: CASSKDSSGYGYTF.

This clone is a singleton in its sample. V is TRBV4-1 and J is TRBJ1-4; D not resolved. The CDR3 covers 16 residues. Germline V gene sequence: CDR1 MGHRA, CDR2 YSYEKL. Trimming cost V 0 bases and J 3 bases, with 11 bases left between them. CDR3 bases: TGCGCCAGCAGCCAAGATCGGCCCGCCGCTAATGAAAAACTGTTTTTT. It encodes CASSQDRPAANEKLFF.

This sequence joins TRBV15 and TRBJ1-2; D is unclear. The length of the CDR3 is 12 residues. Germline V gene lookup returns CDR1 LNHNV and CDR2 YYDKDF (reference sequence). The V and J ends lost 11 bases and 4 bases respectively, with 14 bases between them. The CDR3 region is CASRDLLYGYTF. The CDR3 region has the DNA TGTGCCTCAAGAGACCTACTCTATGGCTACACCTTC.

CDR3 sequence reads: CASSFDKTGKNSPLHF. The CDR3 nucleotides are TGTGCCAGCAGTTTCGATAAGACAGGGAAGAATTCACCCCTCCACTTT. The gene calls are TRBV6-6 and TRBJ1-6; TRBD1 agrees at 7 bases. The CDR3 contains 16 residues. CDR1 is MNHNY, CDR2 SVGAGI, per germline (reference sequence). Unmatched junction bases numbered 10, after V lost 4 bases and J lost 7 bases.